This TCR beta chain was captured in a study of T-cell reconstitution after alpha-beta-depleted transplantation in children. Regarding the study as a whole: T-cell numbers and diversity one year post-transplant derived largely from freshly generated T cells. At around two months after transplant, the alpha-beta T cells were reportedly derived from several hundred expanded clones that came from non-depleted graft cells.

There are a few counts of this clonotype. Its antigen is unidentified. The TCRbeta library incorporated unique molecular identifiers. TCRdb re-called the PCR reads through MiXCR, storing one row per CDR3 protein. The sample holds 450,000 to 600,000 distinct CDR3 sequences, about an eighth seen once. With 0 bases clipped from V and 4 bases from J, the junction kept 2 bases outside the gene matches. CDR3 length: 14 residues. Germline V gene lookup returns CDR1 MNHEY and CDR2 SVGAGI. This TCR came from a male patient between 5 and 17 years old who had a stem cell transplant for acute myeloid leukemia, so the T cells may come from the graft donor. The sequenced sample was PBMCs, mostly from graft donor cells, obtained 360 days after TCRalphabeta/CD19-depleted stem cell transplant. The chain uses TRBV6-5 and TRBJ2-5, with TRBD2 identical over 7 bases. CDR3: CASSYSIAGETQYF. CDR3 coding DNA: TGTGCCAGCAGTTACTCGATAGCGGGAGAGACCCAGTACTTC.